Shown below are 16 T cell receptor beta chains from a single sample sequenced in a study of cytomegalovirus exposure and HLA in healthy donors (dated by TCRdb to about 2017). The library was produced with the immunoSEQ multiplex PCR assay. The multiplex PCR relied on a mix of 60 forward primers for TCR Vbeta segments and 13 reverse primers for TCR Jbeta segments. TCRdb carries this immuneACCESS record with in-frame sequences only. Its versions omit some clonotypes, under half of them owing to an unresolved V gene in the studies checked, with the rest unexplained. This sample lists some 180,000 clones; 81% were detected once. 3.4% of the sample is in the top ten clones. Sequencing was done on a sample of PBMCs. Receptor source: a man aged 40-49 years in good health and CMV-seropositive.

The CDR3 reads CASSRGQGGETQYF. The CDR3 DNA is TGTGCCAGCAGCAGAGGACAGGGGGGAGAGACCCAGTACTTC. The gene calls are TRBV7-6 and TRBJ2-5; 10 bases match TRBD1. The V gene's germline CDR1 is SGHVS and CDR2 FNYEAQ. This CDR3 has 14 residues. After removal of 5 bases from V and 4 bases from J, the junction contained 4 bases not matched to a gene.

The V gene is TRBV6-1, the J gene TRBJ1-2; 7 bases agree with TRBD1. J gave up 4 bases and V 6 bases, and 11 bases lay outside the gene matches. The germline V gene encodes CDR1 MNHNS and CDR2 SASEGT. The CDR3 is made up of 15 amino acids. CDR3 sequence: CASRHDRVAGYGYTF. DNA for the CDR3: TGTGCCAGCAGGCACGACAGGGTTGCTGGCTATGGCTACACCTTC.

The CDR3 is CASSYSGLAGETQYF. The CDR3, as DNA: TGTGCCAGCAGTTACTCGGGACTAGCGGGAGAGACCCAGTACTTC. J is TRBJ2-5 and V is TRBV6-5; 12 bases line up with TRBD2. In germline, CDR1 is MNHEY, CDR2 SVGAGI. The CDR3 is 15 amino acids. The ends lost 0 bases at V and 4 bases at J; junction bases unmatched: 0.

The chain links TRBV18 to TRBJ2-7; D might be TRBD2 (7 bases). The CDR3 sequence is 16 residues long. Trimming removed 2 bases at V and 1 base at J, with 15 bases between. CDR1 is KGHSH and CDR2 is LQKENI in the germline V gene. The CDR3 sequence is CASSPSGASGSYEQYF. The CDR3 nucleotides are TGTGCCAGCTCACCATCGGGGGCTAGCGGTTCCTACGAGCAGTACTTC.

V usage is TRBV7-9 and J usage is TRBJ2-5; 8 positions match TRBD2. The CDR3 contains 15 residues. In germline, CDR1 is SEHNR, CDR2 FQNEAQ (reference sequence). Trimming removed 4 bases from V and 2 bases from J; junction bases left unmatched: 6. The CDR3 reads CASSYLGGGQETQYF. DNA of the CDR3: TGTGCCAGCAGCTACCTCGGGGGGGGACAAGAGACCCAGTACTTC.

The chain has TRBV27 and TRBJ1-4; possibly TRBD1 for D (5 bases). The CDR3 spans 17 residues. V gave up 0 bases and J gave up 4 bases, with 15 bases separating them. The V gene's germline CDR1 is MNHEY and CDR2 SMNVEV (reference sequence). CDR3 protein: CASSLSQPGGFNEKLFF. The CDR3 coding sequence is TGTGCCAGCAGTTTATCCCAGCCCGGGGGATTTAATGAAAAACTGTTTTTT.

The rearrangement joins TRBV27 to TRBJ2-2; D unresolved. CDR1 is MNHEY and CDR2 is SMNVEV in the germline V gene (reference sequence). The CDR3 is 15 amino acids. The V end was cut by 0 bases, the J end by 1 base, with 6 bases between. CDR3 protein: CASSLSYMNTGELFF. For the CDR3, the DNA is TGTGCCAGCAGTTTATCCTATATGAACACCGGGGAGCTGTTTTTT.

The chain employs TRBV6-5 and TRBJ1-1, with TRBD1 identical over 7 bases. The CDR3 loop spans 13 amino acids. With V trimmed by 5 bases and J by 5 bases, 5 bases remained unmatched. Germline assignment: CDR1 MNHEY and CDR2 SVGAGI. This CDR3 is CASSRQGETEAFF. The CDR3 region has the DNA TGTGCCAGCAGTAGACAGGGAGAAACTGAAGCTTTCTTT.

The V and J genes are TRBV5-6 and TRBJ2-7; 9 bases are a match to TRBD1. CDR1 is SGHDT and CDR2 is YYEEEE in the germline V gene. CDR3 length equals 14 residues. Germline trimming cut 4 bases from V and 3 bases from J; bases unmatched to any gene: 5. As DNA, the CDR3 is TGTGCCAGCAGCCCGGGACAGGGAGACTACGAGCAGTACTTC. Protein: CASSPGQGDYEQYF. The full variable domain, with the rest looked up from reference TRBV5-6 and TRBJ2-7, is DAGVTQSPTHLIKTRGQQVTLRCSPKSGHDTVSWYQQALGQGPQFIFQYYEEEERQRGNFPDRFSGHQFPNYSSELNVNALLLGDSALYLCASSPGQGDYEQYFGPGTRLTVT.

A note on this clone: Germline is not matched at one junction end, which may reflect a read error. In DNA form, the CDR3 reads TGTGCCATCAGTGACTGGACAGGGAGGACCTACGAGCAGTACTTC. It codes for CAISDWTGRTYEQYF. V gene TRBV6-1 combines with J gene TRBJ2-7, with 8 positions matching TRBD1. Germline CDR1 reads MNHNS; CDR2 reads SASEGT. This CDR3 comprises 15 residues.

In this sample, this clone turned up a few times. This CDR3 is CASSLVAGGFQGEQYF. CDR3 coding DNA: TGTGCCAGCAGTTTGGTAGCGGGAGGATTCCAGGGAGAGCAGTACTTC. The chain carries TRBV6-5 and TRBJ2-7, with 10 bases fitting TRBD2. CDR3 size: 16 residues. Germline assignment: CDR1 MNHEY and CDR2 SVGAGI. V gave up 4 bases and J gave up 7 bases; unmatched junction bases: 13.

The chain recombines TRBV7-3 with TRBJ2-2; weak D call: TRBD1 (6 bases). CDR1 and CDR2 (germline): SGHTA, FQGTGA. V lost 1 base and J 8 bases, leaving 14 bases between the germline ends. The CDR3 consists of 15 residues. The CDR3 DNA reads TGTGCCAGCAGCTTAAGGCTACAGGGCGGAGGGGAGCTGTTTTTT. Translating gives CASSLRLQGGGELFF.

This clone was detected only a few times. This chain connects TRBV15 to TRBJ2-5, with 12 positions matching TRBD2. The germline CDR1 and CDR2 sequences are LNHNV and YYDKDF (reference sequence). V lost 0 bases and J lost 7; bases outside the gene matches: 3. The CDR3 totals 15 residues. CDR3 residues: CATSRDLAGGLTQYF. The CDR3 bases are TGTGCCACCAGCAGAGATCTAGCGGGGGGGTTGACCCAGTACTTC.

This chain joins TRBV7-9 and TRBJ2-1; TRBD1 matches at 9 bases. J gave up 7 bases and V 6 bases, and 10 bases lay outside the gene matches. The CDR3 is 15 residues long. Germline V gene lookup returns CDR1 SEHNR and CDR2 FQNEAQ (reference sequence). The chain's CDR3 is CASSLDRGLGNEQFF. The CDR3 coding sequence is TGTGCCAGCAGTCTCGACAGGGGGTTAGGGAATGAGCAGTTCTTC.

The V call is TRBV4-2, the J call TRBJ1-6; D gene uncertain. Trimming left V 0 bases short and J 10 bases short, with 16 bases between. In germline, CDR1 is LGHNA, CDR2 YNFKEQ. This CDR3 has 16 residues. The CDR3 loop is CASSQDLGSTGSPLHF. In DNA, the CDR3 is TGTGCCAGCAGCCAAGATCTGGGCTCAACGGGGTCACCCCTCCACTTT.

CDR3 amino acids: CASSPTAQNTEAFF. The DNA for the CDR3 is TGTGCCAGCTCACCGACAGCTCAGAACACTGAAGCTTTCTTT. V is TRBV18 and J is TRBJ1-1; D is perhaps TRBD1 (5 bases). This CDR3 is built from 14 residues. With 3 bases removed from V and 1 base from J, the gap between germline ends came to 9 bases. Germline V gene sequence: CDR1 KGHSH, CDR2 LQKENI.